This T cell receptor beta chain was recovered during a study of T-cell memory formation after mild COVID-19. For the study at large: The TCR clusters were mostly specific to one donor. Findings and limits, study-wide: Shrinking CD4+ clones resided mostly in CM and EM, and CD8+ ones in EMRA. For second-wave clones that peaked at day 37, SARS-CoV-2 specificity went unverified.

One entry per CDR3 protein, called by TCRdb with MiXCR from the 5' RACE reads. Found here are 150,000 or so distinct CDR3 sequences, 25% to 40% of them singletons; the top ten hold 12%. Remarks on this clonotype: The antigen remains undetermined.

The V end lost 10 bases, the J end lost 5 bases, and 23 bases lay between the germline ends. The CDR3 is made up of 16 amino acids. CDR1 and CDR2 (germline): MNHNS, SASEGT. The sequence came from an adult woman who had mild COVID-19 (a few samples of this study predate the infection). Cell type and time point are not known. The rearrangement uses TRBV6-1 and TRBJ2-2; tentative D call: TRBD2 (5 bases). Specimen: PBMCs or a T cell subset sorted from them (not recorded which). This chain's CDR3 is CAIPKRRPLETGELFF. CDR3 bases: TGTGCCATCCCCAAGCGGCGGCCCCTGGAGACCGGGGAGCTGTTTTTT.